One sample yielded the 32 T cell receptor beta chains listed below, sequenced in a study of molecular identifiers for immune sequencing clone quantification. TCRdb analysed the PCR reads with MiXCR anew, one entry per CDR3 protein. The table includes about 510,000 distinct CDR3 sequences, about 20% detected once. The source material was naive CD8+ T cells from blood, with Jurkat cell RNA spiked in. The subset denotes: FACS-sorted CD8+CD4-CCR7+CD45RA+ naive T cells. These receptors were collected from a human donor in good health. Some libraries in this study had Jurkat cell RNA spiked in.

Worth noting for this clonotype: The final CDR3 position lacks the conserved phenylalanine or tryptophan, pointing to a likely read error. This rearrangement joins TRBV4-3 to TRBJ1-2; D ambiguous. Germline lookup yields CDR1 LGHNA and CDR2 YSLEER. Trimming stripped 0 bases from V and 1 base from J, with 9 bases between. The CDR3 sequence is 15 residues long. CDR3 loop: CASSQEYSVNYGYTI. The CDR3 DNA follows: TGCGCCAGCAGCCAAGAGTACTCAGTTAACTATGGCTACACCATC.

On this clonotype itself: This may be a read error, as it is one base from a much larger clone. The V call is TRBV20-1, the J call TRBJ2-7; no clear D gene. V was shortened by 3 bases and J by 6 bases, with 15 bases between the two germline ends. CDR3 length: 13 amino acids. The germline V gene has CDR1 DFQATT and CDR2 SNEGSKA (reference sequence). The CDR3 DNA sequence: TGCAGTGCTAGGCCTCCCTCAGTCTGCGAGCAGTACTTC. Protein: CSARPPSVCEQYF.

As for this clonotype: A read error may explain this, as a much larger clone is one base away. The rearrangement links TRBV4-3 to TRBJ2-5, with 10 bases lining up with TRBD2. The CDR3 has 19 residues. The junction had 12 bases not matched to a gene; V was cut back by 0 bases and J by 2 bases. Germline values: CDR1 LGHNA, CDR2 YSLEER. The CDR3 protein is CASSQDTLDWTSGQETQYF. The CDR3 nucleotides read TGCGCCAGCAGCCAAGACACTCTTGACTGGACTAGCGGACAAGAGACCCAGTACTTC.

This chain connects TRBV6-2 or TRBV6-3 to TRBJ2-5; 9 nucleotides line up with TRBD2. The germline V gene encodes CDR1 MNHEY and CDR2 SVGEGT. V lost 6 bases to trimming and J lost 5 bases; unmatched junction nucleotides: 7. The CDR3 consists of 14 residues. The CDR3 loop reads CASSRGTSFETQYF. CDR3 DNA sequence: TGTGCCAGCAGCCGCGGGACTAGCTTTGAGACCCAGTACTTC.

This chain links TRBV3-1 with TRBJ2-2; D might be TRBD1 (6 bases). V dropped 4 bases and J dropped 5 bases, with 20 bases sitting between them. CDR3 length: 17 amino acids. Germline V gene lookup returns CDR1 LGHDT and CDR2 YNNKEL (reference sequence). The CDR3 reads CASSPQEDSRGTGELFF. Written as DNA, the CDR3 is TGTGCCAGCAGCCCGCAGGAGGACAGTAGAGGAACCGGGGAGCTGTTTTTT. Together with reference TRBV3-1 and TRBJ2-2, the CDR3 gives the full variable domain: DTAVSQTPKYLVTQMGNDKSIKCEQNLGHDTMYWYKQDSKKFLKIMFSYNNKELIINETVPNRFSPKSPDKAHLNLHINSLELGDSAVYFCASSPQEDSRGTGELFFGEGSRLTVL.

This clonotype has just one count. This could be a read error, since a much larger clone is one nucleotide away. In DNA, the CDR3 is TGTGCCAGCGGCTTAACGACAGGGAGCAATCAGCCCCAGCATTTT. This encodes CASGLTTGSNQPQHF. The chain couples TRBV7-2 to TRBJ1-5; 7 nucleotides align to TRBD1. This CDR3 spans 15 amino acids. CDR1 and CDR2 from the germline V gene are SGHTA and FQGNSA.

This clonotype was counted only a few times. The chain recombines TRBV7-9 with TRBJ2-3; 8 bases are shared with TRBD2. Looked up from germline, CDR1 is SEHNR and CDR2 is FQNEAQ (reference sequence). There are 17 residues in the CDR3. J lost 0 bases, V lost 0 bases, and 5 bases had no gene match. DNA of the CDR3: TGTGCCAGCAGCTTAGCGACTGCTAGCGGGAGCACAGATACGCAGTATTTT. Its translation is CASSLATASGSTDTQYF. The full variable domain, in which reference TRBV7-9 and TRBJ2-3 provide the parts outside the CDR3, is DTGVSQNPRHKITKRGQNVTFRCDPISEHNRLYWYRQTLGQGPEFLTYFQNEAQLEKSRLLSDRFSAERPKGSFSTLEIQRTEQGDSAMYLCASSLATASGSTDTQYFGPGTRLTVL.

This clonotype was found many times. V is TRBV6-6 and J is TRBJ2-3; 8 bases match TRBD2. CDR1 is MNHNY, CDR2 SVGAGI, per germline (reference sequence). V shed 8 bases, J shed 4 bases, and the junction held 8 bases outside the gene matches. The CDR3 contains 14 residues. In nucleotides, the CDR3 is TGTGCCAGCGGATTAACTAGCGGCGCAGATACGCAGTATTTT. Amino acids: CASGLTSGADTQYF.

Ten or more counts support this clonotype. V is TRBV28 and J is TRBJ2-7; TRBD2 matches at 10 bases. The trim removed 2 bases at V and 1 base at J, leaving 8 bases unmatched. The CDR3 extends over 17 amino acids. Germline V lookup: CDR1 MDHEN, CDR2 SYDVKM. CDR3 region: CASSLPTSGRASYEQYF. Here the CDR3 DNA reads TGTGCCAGCAGTTTACCCACAAGCGGGAGGGCTTCCTACGAGCAGTACTTC.

This clonotype was seen ten or more times. The J gene is TRBJ2-2, the V gene TRBV9; either TRBD1 or TRBD2 may fit D (5 bases each). CDR1 is SGDLS, CDR2 YYNGEE, per germline. The ends were cut back, 7 bases at V and 7 bases at J, with 17 bases in the middle. The CDR3 runs 14 residues. Here the CDR3 reads CASANGAMLGELFF. CDR3 DNA sequence: TGTGCCAGCGCGAACGGGGCGATGCTCGGGGAGCTGTTTTTT.

In its sample, this clonotype was seen a few times. The CDR3 protein is CASSQEFWGTQETQYF. The CDR3 DNA reads as TGTGCCAGCAGCCAAGAATTTTGGGGAACCCAAGAGACCCAGTACTTC. This sequence joins TRBV14 and TRBJ2-5; D unresolved. This CDR3 is built from 16 residues. Germline CDR1 and CDR2: SGHDN and FVKESK. The germline V and J ends were trimmed by 0 bases and 1 base, with 12 bases remaining between them.

About this clonotype itself: Lacking the conserved final phenylalanine or tryptophan, this CDR3 likely reflects a read error. This chain joins TRBV4-3 and TRBJ1-2; no firm D call. CDR1 is LGHNA and CDR2 is YSLEER in the germline V gene. The CDR3 is 15 residues long. Trimming shortened V by 0 bases and J by 0 bases, and 8 bases separated the two germline ends. This CDR3 is CASSQDLPPNYGYTL. DNA of the CDR3: TGCGCCAGCAGCCAAGATTTGCCACCTAACTATGGCTACACCCTC.

This chain connects TRBV12-3 or TRBV12-4 to TRBJ2-7; 9 nucleotides match TRBD1. V trimming: 4 bases; J trimming: 4 bases; junction bases outside the gene matches: 5. The CDR3 has 14 residues. The CDR3 sequence: CASSSGTGWYEQYF. Here the CDR3 DNA reads TGTGCCAGCAGTTCAGGGACAGGGTGGTACGAGCAGTACTTC.

At least ten counts were recorded for this clonotype. The gene calls are TRBV4-1 and TRBJ2-5; D possibly corresponds to TRBD2 (5 bases). Germline assignment: CDR1 MGHRA and CDR2 YSYEKL. Trimming removed 6 bases at V and 0 bases at J, with 14 bases between. The CDR3 loop spans 15 amino acids. DNA for the CDR3: TGCGCCAGCAGTGGGGAGCCCTCGTACCAAGAGACCCAGTACTTC. Protein: CASSGEPSYQETQYF.

This clonotype occurred a few times. The J gene is TRBJ2-1, the V gene TRBV6-2 or TRBV6-3; D not certain. V was clipped by 6 bases and J by 3 bases, with 12 bases between them. The CDR3 sequence is 14 residues long. Germline CDR1 reads MNHEY; CDR2 reads SVGEGT. CDR3 nucleotides: TGTGCCAGCAGAACTTCGGACGGCTACAATGAGCAGTTCTTC. Protein: CASRTSDGYNEQFF.

This rearrangement joins TRBV19 to TRBJ2-7, with a weak D call TRBD2 (5 bases). CDR3 size: 13 residues. Germline values: CDR1 LNHDA, CDR2 SQIVND (reference sequence). V lost 5 bases and J 3 bases, leaving 11 bases between the germline ends. CDR3 sequence: CASSSMAGYEQYF. The CDR3 DNA is TGTGCCAGTAGTTCCATGGCGGGCTACGAGCAGTACTTC.

This clonotype was counted ten times or more. This chain connects TRBV27 to TRBJ1-1, with 8 bases aligning to TRBD1. Germline CDR1 and CDR2: MNHEY and SMNVEV (reference sequence). The J segment lost 11 bases and the V segment lost 2 bases, leaving 7 bases of the junction unmatched. The CDR3 has 13 amino acids. In DNA form, the CDR3 reads TGTGCCAGCAGTTTACTCCAGGGGGCTAGCGCTTTCTTT. Protein: CASSLLQGASAFF.

V and J are TRBV30 and TRBJ1-1; TRBD1 is a possible D gene (6 bases). The CDR3 runs 12 residues. Per germline, CDR1 GTSNPN and CDR2 SVGIG (reference sequence). Trimming left V 2 bases short and J 6 bases short, with 10 bases between. The CDR3 region has the DNA TGTGCCTGGAGTTTAGCAGGGGCTGAAGCTTTCTTT. Translation gives CAWSLAGAEAFF.

The genes are TRBV6-1 and TRBJ2-3, with 9 nucleotides matching TRBD2. V was clipped by 7 bases and J by 4 bases; unmatched bases: 21. From germline, CDR1 is MNHNS and CDR2 SASEGT. The CDR3 is 19 amino acids. The CDR3 region is CASTFRGPSGAGVADTQYF. CDR3 bases: TGTGCCAGCACCTTCAGAGGGCCTAGCGGGGCAGGGGTAGCAGATACGCAGTATTTT.

A word on this clonotype: One end of the junction fails to match germline, which may point to a read error. The chain recombines TRBV12-3 or TRBV12-4 with TRBJ2-1; D is ambiguous. The CDR3 is 15 residues long. The CDR3 is CASSLSDFSYNGQFF. The DNA of the CDR3 is TGTGCCAGCAGTTTATCAGATTTCTCCTACAATGGGCAGTTCTTC.

This clonotype has at least ten counts. The chain recombines TRBV2 with TRBJ2-3, with D maybe TRBD1 (6 bases). Germline CDR1 and CDR2: SNHLY and FYNNEI. The V end was cut by 9 bases, the J end by 2 bases, with 15 bases between. The CDR3 extends over 14 amino acids. The CDR3 region is CARDRDNNTDTQYF. The CDR3 DNA reads TGTGCCAGGGACCGGGACAATAACACAGATACGCAGTATTTT.

A note on this clonotype: This may arise from a read error, as a much more abundant clone is one base away. The conserved phenylalanine or tryptophan normally closing the CDR3 is absent here, so this likely arose from a read error. The chain is built from TRBV11-2 and TRBJ2-1; 9 bases agree with TRBD1. Germline assignment: CDR1 SGHAT and CDR2 FQNNGV. The CDR3 runs to 15 residues. V was clipped by 4 bases and J by 4 bases; unmatched bases: 5. The CDR3 protein is CASSSQGANYNEQFL. Written as DNA, the CDR3 is TGTGCCAGCAGCTCACAGGGGGCGAATTACAATGAGCAGTTCCTC.

This clonotype appeared many times. CDR3 nucleotides: TGTGCCAGCAGCGTCGACAGGGGCGCGCGTCGGCAGTTCTTC. Translated, it gives CASSVDRGARRQFF. The chain employs TRBV11-2 and TRBJ2-1, with TRBD1 identical over 8 bases. J was trimmed by 12 bases and V by 5 bases; bases with no gene match: 12. The CDR3 totals 14 residues. The V gene's germline CDR1 is SGHAT and CDR2 FQNNGV.

This clonotype was found many times. The chain has TRBV29-1 and TRBJ2-3, with D maybe TRBD1 (5 bases). The germline CDR1 and CDR2 sequences are SQVTM and ANQGSEA. Trimming took off 7 bases at V and 7 bases at J, with 15 bases between the two ends. This CDR3 is 12 amino acids long. CDR3 in amino acids: CSADSGANTQYF. The CDR3 coding sequence is TGCAGCGCAGACAGTGGTGCGAATACGCAGTATTTT.

On this clonotype itself: This clone may be a read error of a much larger clone one base away. The rearrangement joins TRBV29-1 to TRBJ2-7; D gene unclear. This CDR3 has 12 residues. Germline loops: CDR1 SQVTM, CDR2 ANQGSEA. CDR3 amino acids: CSVAEVGYERYF. CDR3 nucleotides: TGCAGCGTTGCAGAAGTCGGCTACGAGCGGTACTTC.

As DNA, the CDR3 is TGTGCCAGCAGCTTAGGAAAGGGGCTTGAAGCTTTCTTT. Encoded protein: CASSLGKGLEAFF. The J gene is TRBJ1-1, the V gene TRBV13; D may be TRBD1 (5 bases). The CDR3 length is 13 residues. Deletions cut 0 bases from V and 7 bases from J, with 9 bases between. CDR1 PRHDT and CDR2 FYEKMQ come from the germline V gene (reference sequence).

In this sample, this clonotype turned up a few times. The rearrangement uses TRBV21-1 and TRBJ2-3; the listed D gene, TRBD2, was not tested against the DNA. TRBV21-1 is flagged as a pseudogene. CDR3 length equals 21 residues. The CDR3 DNA sequence: TGTGCCAGCATTGCTAGCGGGGGGAATACAAAACGTTTTTCTAGCACAGATACGCAGTATTTT. Its translation is CASIASGGNTKRFSSTDTQYF.

The chain has TRBV4-2 and TRBJ2-7; no firm D call. CDR3 length equals 13 residues. Germline assignment: CDR1 LGHNA and CDR2 YNFKEQ. V lost 4 bases to trimming and J lost 4 bases, with 11 bases between them. DNA of the CDR3: TGTGCCAGCAGCCGAGACGTGGGTTACGAGCAGTACTTC. The encoded protein is CASSRDVGYEQYF.

The chain links TRBV28 to TRBJ1-1, with D unresolved. V was cut by 2 bases and J by 3 bases, with 7 bases left in between. The CDR3 has 13 residues. Germline V gene data show CDR1 as MDHEN and CDR2 as SYDVKM. The DNA for the CDR3 is TGTGCCAGCAGTTTACGAAGGGACACTGAAGCTTTCTTT. This sequence encodes CASSLRRDTEAFF.

This clonotype has a count of ten or more. This sequence joins TRBV7-6 and TRBJ2-2; D possibly uses TRBD1 or TRBD2 (5 bases each). The CDR3 extends over 16 amino acids. V dropped 0 bases and J dropped 0 bases, with 8 bases sitting between them. In germline, CDR1 is SGHVS, CDR2 FNYEAQ. In nucleotides, the CDR3 is TGTGCCAGCAGCTTAGCTGGGGGTGCGAACACCGGGGAGCTGTTTTTT. The encoded protein is CASSLAGGANTGELFF.

This clonotype was picked up many times. V usage is TRBV7-9 and J usage is TRBJ2-7, with a tentative D call TRBD2 (7 bases). This CDR3 spans 15 amino acids. Looked up from germline, CDR1 is SEHNR and CDR2 is FQNEAQ (reference sequence). V was cut by 5 bases and J by 3 bases, with 17 bases left in between. For the CDR3, the DNA is TGTGCCAGCAGCCGCGGGGGCACGGCCCTCTACGAGCAGTACTTC. Encoded protein: CASSRGGTALYEQYF.

This clonotype came up many times. V is TRBV30 and J is TRBJ2-7, with D possibly being TRBD2 (5 bases). This CDR3 has 16 amino acids. Trimming took 0 bases from V and 0 from J, leaving 15 bases between them. Germline values: CDR1 GTSNPN, CDR2 SVGIG (reference sequence). CDR3 in DNA: TGTGCCTGGAGTGTGGGAGCATGGACGAGCTCCTACGAGCAGTACTTC. Its protein is CAWSVGAWTSSYEQYF.